What follows is one T cell receptor (beta chain) and its context. This entry comes from a study of control samples from healthy donors and cancer patients. Assay used: immunoSEQ multiplex PCR; TCRdb lists only in-frame clones, some missing. The table lists tens of thousands of clones, 70% to 90% of them singletons. Looked up from germline, CDR1 is MGHRA and CDR2 is YSYEKL. V lost 0 bases and J 2 bases, leaving 5 bases between the germline ends. The CDR3 sequence is 13 residues long. V usage is TRBV4-1 and J usage is TRBJ2-7; D is uncertain. This receptor was identified in a woman aged 55-70 years with head and neck cancer. Sequenced input: PBMCs. CDR3 loop: CASSQDYPYEQYF. In nucleotides, the CDR3 is TGCGCCAGCAGCCAAGACTACCCCTACGAGCAGTACTTC.